The clone carrying this TCR beta chain was picked up a small number of times. What it recognizes is unknown. Germline and junction disagree at one end, which may indicate a read error. CDR1 and CDR2 from the germline V gene are SQVTM and ANQGSEA. This CDR3 has 13 amino acids. The source of the sample is a study of CD8+ T cells in alopecia areata. Across the study: Administration of oral tofacitinib to treated patients was at 5 to 10 mg twice daily. Study-wide results and limits: Between patients, shared TCR sequences were less clear than in mice. This was possibly due in part to HLA diversity in the patient population.

The sample's treatment: oral pan-JAK inhibitor, 5-10 mg twice daily. The authors extracted RNA and reverse transcribed it into cDNA as the sequencing template. Clones were read by immunoSEQ multiplex PCR, and TCRdb kept only the in-frame ones, dropping some. The sample comprises 150,000 to 250,000 clones, 45% to 75% of which are singletons, and less than 4% rests with the top ten. The chain uses TRBV29-1 and TRBJ1-1; no reliable D call. Here the sequenced sample was CD4+ T cells sorted from blood, taken at week 4, from a patient treated with tofacitinib. The TCR sequence derives from a human donor with alopecia areata. The CDR3 DNA sequence: TGCAGCGTGGAAGAAGCAGGGAACACTGAAGCTTTCTTT. It codes for CSVEEAGNTEAFF. Full variable domain (remainder filled in from reference TRBV29-1 and TRBJ1-1): SAVISQKPSRDICQRGTSLTIQCQVDSQVTMMFWYRQQPGQSLTLIATANQGSEATYESGFVIDKFPISRPNLTFSTLTVSNMSPEDSSIYLCSVEEAGNTEAFFGQGTRLTVV.